The TCR beta chain described here comes from a study of T cells in Graves' hyperthyroidism and ophthalmopathy. CDR3 length equals 16 residues. Germline CDR1 SGHRS, CDR2 YFSETQ. V dropped 0 bases and J dropped 9; count of bases not matched to a gene: 8. The source material, RNA transcripts, was used to amplify TCR beta CDR3 regions. The study used the HTBI primer set for a first-round RT-PCR of the TCR CDR3. Each CDR3 protein is one row after TCRdb ran MiXCR on the multiplex PCR reads. The sample shows about 540,000 distinct CDR3 sequences, 35% to 55% of them seen only once. Aged 18 to 65, the patients had hyperthyroidism that was newly diagnosed and had lasted under 2 months. In making diagnoses, clinical symptoms, serum thyroxine and TRAb, thyroid ultrasound and orbital computed tomography were all used. Overall study results and limits: By a 13 V-J model, ophthalmopathy was set apart from stable hyperthyroidism. Most clonotypes expanded in the thyroid (above 0.001) were also present in blood.

As regards this clonotype: The antigen remains unidentified.

This clonotype was sampled from a woman aged 18-30 years with Graves' hyperthyroidism. The chain employs TRBV5-1 and TRBJ1-6, with TRBD1 matching over 8 bases. The sequenced sample consisted of peripheral blood or thyroid tissue (not recorded which). The CDR3 is CASSLVRTGMGSPLHF. Written as DNA, the CDR3 is TGCGCCAGCAGCTTGGTGCGGACAGGGATGGGTTCACCCCTCCACTTT.